Listed below are T cell receptor beta chains from one sample, sequenced in a study of cytomegalovirus exposure and HLA in healthy donors. Assay: immunoSEQ multiplex PCR; the TCRdb copy retains only in-frame clones and omits some. The sample gives 130,000 to 150,000 clones, over 80% of which show up once; 3% to 4% is in the top ten. The sequenced sample consisted of PBMCs. These receptors originate from a male donor in good health and CMV-seronegative. CDR3s include the opening cysteine and the closing phenylalanine or tryptophan. A D gene is named only where the DNA matches it firmly. Clone size is shown for a subset of rows, as once, few, many or a class of expanded clone.

D gene: TRBD2
clone size: once
V gene: TRBV28
J gene: TRBJ2-5
CDR3 protein: CASSSGTSRTQYF
CDR3 DNA: TGTGCCAGCAGTTCAGGGACTAGCAGGACCCAGTACTTC

D gene: .
clone size: .
V gene: TRBV5-5
J gene: TRBJ2-7
CDR3 protein: CASSLGAGDYEQYF
CDR3 DNA: TGTGCCAGCAGCTTGGGGGCAGGGGACTACGAGCAGTACTTC

D gene: TRBD2
clone size: .
V gene: TRBV6-5
J gene: TRBJ2-1
CDR3 protein: CASSYPGTSGSNEQFF
CDR3 DNA: TGTGCCAGCAGTTACCCGGGGACTAGCGGGAGCAATGAGCAGTTCTTC

D gene: .
clone size: .
V gene: TRBV11-2
J gene: TRBJ2-1
CDR3 protein: CASSLGGGPTEGEQFF
CDR3 DNA: TGTGCCAGCAGCTTAGGGGGGGGGCCCACCGAGGGTGAGCAGTTCTTC

D gene: .
clone size: .
V gene: TRBV19
J gene: TRBJ1-6
CDR3 protein: CATKLQGLNNSPLHF
CDR3 DNA: TGTGCCACCAAATTGCAGGGGTTGAATAATTCACCCCTCCACTTT

D gene: TRBD2
clone size: few
V gene: TRBV10-3
J gene: TRBJ2-7
CDR3 protein: CAISEGTSYEQYF
CDR3 DNA: TGTGCCATCAGTGAGGGGACTAGCTACGAGCAGTACTTC

D gene: TRBD1
clone size: .
V gene: TRBV14
J gene: TRBJ2-7
CDR3 protein: CASSHAGTGVYEQYF
CDR3 DNA: TGTGCCAGCAGCCACGCCGGGACAGGGGTGTACGAGCAGTACTTC

D gene: TRBD1
clone size: .
V gene: TRBV18
J gene: TRBJ1-1
CDR3 protein: CASSPRTGVNTEAFF
CDR3 DNA: TGTGCCAGCTCACCGAGGACAGGGGTGAACACTGAAGCTTTCTTT

D gene: TRBD2
clone size: few
V gene: TRBV5-1
J gene: TRBJ2-5
CDR3 protein: CASSPGGLAGGSREQYF
CDR3 DNA: TGCGCCAGCAGCCCGGGGGGACTAGCGGGAGGGTCTCGAGAGCAGTACTTC

D gene: TRBD1
clone size: .
V gene: TRBV5-6
J gene: TRBJ2-5
CDR3 protein: CASSLAVMRGRETQYF
CDR3 DNA: TGTGCCAGCAGCTTGGCGGTGATGAGGGGGCGGGAGACCCAGTACTTC

D gene: TRBD2
clone size: .
V gene: TRBV4-1
J gene: TRBJ2-5
CDR3 protein: CASSLGLEDETQYF
CDR3 DNA: TGCGCCAGCAGCCTTGGACTAGAGGATGAGACCCAGTACTTC

D gene: .
clone size: few
V gene: TRBV18
J gene: TRBJ2-7
CDR3 protein: CASSPVGYEQYF
CDR3 DNA: TGTGCCAGCTCACCGGTCGGCTACGAGCAGTACTTC

D gene: TRBD2
clone size: .
V gene: TRBV5-1
J gene: TRBJ2-5
CDR3 protein: CASSLPGGRETQYF
CDR3 DNA: TGCGCCAGCAGCTTACCGGGGGGGAGAGAGACCCAGTACTTC

D gene: .
clone size: .
V gene: TRBV7-2
J gene: TRBJ2-3
CDR3 protein: CASSLRGRTDTQYF
CDR3 DNA: TGTGCCAGCAGCTTAAGGGGCCGCACAGATACGCAGTATTTT

D gene: .
clone size: .
V gene: TRBV7-2
J gene: TRBJ2-1
CDR3 protein: CASSLGPGGSGGLGFF
CDR3 DNA: TGTGCCAGCAGCTTAGGCCCCGGCGGGAGTGGGGGGCTCGGGTTCTTC

D gene: TRBD1
clone size: .
V gene: TRBV7-9
J gene: TRBJ2-7
CDR3 protein: CASSQSRDSGYEQYF
CDR3 DNA: TGTGCCAGCAGCCAGTCCCGGGACAGCGGCTACGAGCAGTACTTC

D gene: .
clone size: .
V gene: TRBV7-8
J gene: TRBJ2-3
CDR3 protein: CASSLWGGAGDTQYF
CDR3 DNA: TGTGCCAGCAGCTTATGGGGGGGGGCCGGCGATACGCAGTATTTT

D gene: TRBD1
clone size: .
V gene: TRBV28
J gene: TRBJ1-3
CDR3 protein: CASSPGTGGFIGNTIYF
CDR3 DNA: TGTGCCAGCAGTCCCGGGACAGGGGGCTTCATTGGAAACACCATATATTTT

D gene: TRBD1
clone size: .
V gene: TRBV6-6
J gene: TRBJ2-5
CDR3 protein: CASSYSTGKSETQYF
CDR3 DNA: TGTGCCAGCAGTTACTCGACAGGGAAGAGCGAGACCCAGTACTTC

D gene: TRBD1
clone size: .
V gene: TRBV19
J gene: TRBJ2-3
CDR3 protein: CASSMRRQGIGASTDTQYF
CDR3 DNA: TGTGCCAGTAGTATGAGGAGACAGGGGATAGGGGCTAGCACAGATACGCAGTATTTT

D gene: .
clone size: few
V gene: TRBV11-3
J gene: TRBJ2-3
CDR3 protein: CASSREGDYTDTQYF
CDR3 DNA: TGTGCCAGCAGCCGCGAGGGGGACTACACAGATACGCAGTATTTT

D gene: TRBD2
clone size: .
V gene: TRBV5-1
J gene: TRBJ2-7
CDR3 protein: CASSYSAGTSGPEQYF
CDR3 DNA: TGCGCCAGCAGCTACTCCGCCGGGACTAGCGGACCCGAGCAGTACTTC